There are a few counts of the clone carrying this TCR beta chain. Its target is unknown. The data are from a study of T cells after yellow fever vaccination. Study conclusions and caveats: Across the CD4 and CD8 compartments, a small share of clonotypes was present in both.

From the 5' RACE reads, TCRdb called clonotypes with MiXCR, one entry per CDR3 protein. Among a few hundred thousand distinct CDR3 sequences listed, 15% to 20% were seen once. Trimming shortened V by 6 bases and J by 3 bases, and 12 bases separated the two germline ends. The germline V gene has CDR1 SEHNR and CDR2 FQNEAQ (reference sequence). The CDR3 extends over 13 amino acids. V usage is TRBV7-9 and J usage is TRBJ2-7, with D hard to call. The sample here was PBMCs, taken 15 days after the yellow fever booster vaccination. This receptor was taken from a man aged 25-40 years who received the YFV17D yellow fever vaccine. The CDR3 loop reads CASSYKQNYEQYF. The CDR3 DNA reads TGTGCCAGCAGTTACAAACAGAACTACGAGCAGTACTTC.